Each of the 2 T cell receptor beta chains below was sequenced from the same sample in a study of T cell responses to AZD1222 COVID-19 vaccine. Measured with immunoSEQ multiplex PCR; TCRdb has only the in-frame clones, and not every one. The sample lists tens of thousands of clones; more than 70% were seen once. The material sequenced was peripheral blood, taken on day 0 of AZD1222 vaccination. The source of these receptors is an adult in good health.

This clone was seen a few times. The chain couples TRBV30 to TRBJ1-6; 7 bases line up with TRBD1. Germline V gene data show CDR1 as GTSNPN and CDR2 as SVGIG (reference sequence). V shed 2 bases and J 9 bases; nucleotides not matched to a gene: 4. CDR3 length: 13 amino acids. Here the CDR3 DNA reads TGTGCCTGGAGTAGTCAGGGGGGTTCACCCCTCCACTTT. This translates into CAWSSQGGSPLHF.

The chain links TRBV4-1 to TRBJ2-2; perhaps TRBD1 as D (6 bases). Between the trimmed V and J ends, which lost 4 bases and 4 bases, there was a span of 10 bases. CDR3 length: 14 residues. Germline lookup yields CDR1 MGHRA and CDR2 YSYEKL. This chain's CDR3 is CASSPQGTTGELFF. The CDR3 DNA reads TGCGCCAGCAGCCCCCAGGGGACCACCGGGGAGCTGTTTTTT.